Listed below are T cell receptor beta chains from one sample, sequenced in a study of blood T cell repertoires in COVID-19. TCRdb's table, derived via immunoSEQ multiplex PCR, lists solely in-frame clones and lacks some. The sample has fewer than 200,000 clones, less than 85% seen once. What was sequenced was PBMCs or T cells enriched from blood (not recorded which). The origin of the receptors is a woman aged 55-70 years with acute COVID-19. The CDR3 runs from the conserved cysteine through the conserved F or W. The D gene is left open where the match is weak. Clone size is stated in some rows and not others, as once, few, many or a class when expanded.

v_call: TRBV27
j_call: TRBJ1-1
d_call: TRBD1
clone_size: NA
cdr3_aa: CASSFSPGQGLNTEAFF
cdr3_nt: TGTGCCAGCAGTTTCTCACCCGGACAGGGTTTGAACACTGAAGCTTTCTTT

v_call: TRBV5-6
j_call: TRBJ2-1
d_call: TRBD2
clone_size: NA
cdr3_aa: CASCPQGLITYNEQFF
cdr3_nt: TGTGCCAGCTGCCCCCAGGGACTAATTACCTACAATGAGCAGTTCTTC

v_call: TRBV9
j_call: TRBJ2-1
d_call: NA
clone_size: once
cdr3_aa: CASSAFGGSSYNEQFF
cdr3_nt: TGTGCCAGCAGCGCCTTCGGGGGAAGCTCCTACAATGAGCAGTTCTTC

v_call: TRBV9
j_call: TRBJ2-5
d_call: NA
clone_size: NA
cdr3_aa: CASSVGPKKETQYF
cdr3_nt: TGTGCCAGCAGCGTAGGGCCAAAAAAAGAGACCCAGTACTTC

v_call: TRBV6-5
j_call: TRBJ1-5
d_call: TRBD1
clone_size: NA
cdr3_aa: CASSLYRGNQPQHF
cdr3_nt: TGTGCCAGCAGTTTATACAGGGGGAATCAGCCCCAGCATTTT

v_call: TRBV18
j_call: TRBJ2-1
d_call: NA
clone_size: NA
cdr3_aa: CASSPGTGESSYNEQFF
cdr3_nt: TGTGCCAGCTCACCGGGAACCGGGGAGAGCTCCTACAATGAGCAGTTCTTC

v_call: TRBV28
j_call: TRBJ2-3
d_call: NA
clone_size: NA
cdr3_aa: CASSSQGAYTQYF
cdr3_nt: TGTGCCAGCAGTTCACAGGGAGCATATACGCAGTATTTT

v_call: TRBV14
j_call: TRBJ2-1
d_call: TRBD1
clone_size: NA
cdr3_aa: CASSPPTGGSGNEQFF
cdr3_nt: TGTGCCAGCAGCCCTCCGACAGGGGGGAGTGGCAATGAGCAGTTCTTC

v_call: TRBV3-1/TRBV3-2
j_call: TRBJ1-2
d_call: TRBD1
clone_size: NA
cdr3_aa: CASSQWTGKGYTF
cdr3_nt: TGTGCCAGCAGCCAGTGGACAGGGAAGGGCTACACCTTC

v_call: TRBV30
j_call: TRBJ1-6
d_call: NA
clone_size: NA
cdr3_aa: CAWRGPGVSPLHF
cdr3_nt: TGTGCCTGGAGGGGACCGGGGGTTTCACCCCTCCACTTT

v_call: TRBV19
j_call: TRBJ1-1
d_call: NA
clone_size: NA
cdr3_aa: CASSPTGGRTEAFF
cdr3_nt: TGTGCCAGTAGTCCTACCGGGGGGAGGACTGAAGCTTTCTTT

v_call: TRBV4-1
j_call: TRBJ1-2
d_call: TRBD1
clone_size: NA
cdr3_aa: CASSLGTGTGLNGYTF
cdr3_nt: TGCGCCAGCAGCCTCGGTACCGGGACAGGGCTAAATGGCTACACCTTC

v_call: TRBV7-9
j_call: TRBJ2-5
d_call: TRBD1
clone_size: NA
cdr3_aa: CASSSGQGKETQYF
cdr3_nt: TGTGCCAGCAGCTCGGGACAGGGCAAGGAGACCCAGTACTTC

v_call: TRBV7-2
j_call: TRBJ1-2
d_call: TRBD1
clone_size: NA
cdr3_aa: CASSYGQANGYTF
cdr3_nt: TGTGCCAGCAGCTATGGACAGGCCAATGGCTACACCTTC

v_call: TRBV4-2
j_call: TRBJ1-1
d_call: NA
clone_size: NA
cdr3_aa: CASSPLPRFYTEAFF
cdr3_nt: TGTGCCAGCAGCCCCCTACCGAGGTTTTACACTGAAGCTTTCTTT

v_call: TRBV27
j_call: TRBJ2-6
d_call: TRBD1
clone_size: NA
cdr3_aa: CASSRTGGGRFGANVLTF
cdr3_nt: TGTGCCAGCAGCCGGACAGGGGGCGGTAGGTTCGGGGCCAACGTCCTGACTTTC

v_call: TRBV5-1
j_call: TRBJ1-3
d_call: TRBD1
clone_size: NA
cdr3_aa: CASSSGTATGNTIYF
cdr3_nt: TGCGCCAGCAGCTCAGGGACAGCTACTGGAAACACCATATATTTT

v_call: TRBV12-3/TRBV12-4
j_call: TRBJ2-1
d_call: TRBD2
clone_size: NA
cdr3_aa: CASISGGAHEQFF
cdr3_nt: TGTGCCAGCATCTCGGGAGGAGCCCATGAGCAGTTCTTC

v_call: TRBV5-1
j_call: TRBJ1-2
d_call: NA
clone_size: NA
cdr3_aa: CASSFTGLGYGYTF
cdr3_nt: TGCGCCAGCAGCTTTACAGGGTTGGGCTATGGCTACACCTTC

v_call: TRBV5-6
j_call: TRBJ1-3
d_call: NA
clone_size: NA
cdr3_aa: CASSLNPRGFGNTIYF
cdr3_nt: TGTGCCAGCAGCTTGAATCCTAGGGGGTTTGGAAACACCATATATTTT

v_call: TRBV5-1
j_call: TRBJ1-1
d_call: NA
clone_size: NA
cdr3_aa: CASSLASGLLPPEAFF
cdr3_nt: TGCGCCAGCAGCTTGGCTTCGGGACTGCTACCCCCTGAAGCTTTCTTT

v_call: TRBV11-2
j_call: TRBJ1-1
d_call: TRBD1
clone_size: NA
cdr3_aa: CASSRDRGHTEAFF
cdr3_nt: TGTGCCAGCAGCAGAGACAGGGGGCACACTGAAGCTTTCTTT

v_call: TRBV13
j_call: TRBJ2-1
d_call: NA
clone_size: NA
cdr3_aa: CASSSKRTVSNEQFF
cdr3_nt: TGTGCCAGCAGCTCCAAGCGGACCGTCAGCAATGAGCAGTTCTTC

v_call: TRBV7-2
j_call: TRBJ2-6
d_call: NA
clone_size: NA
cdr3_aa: CARPQYGGRSSGANVLTF
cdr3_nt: TGTGCCAGGCCCCAGTACGGCGGCCGGAGCTCTGGGGCCAACGTCCTGACTTTC

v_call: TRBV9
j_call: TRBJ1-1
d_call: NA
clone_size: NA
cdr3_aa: CASSVGDRITEAFF
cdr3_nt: TGTGCCAGCAGCGTAGGCGACAGGATAACTGAAGCTTTCTTT

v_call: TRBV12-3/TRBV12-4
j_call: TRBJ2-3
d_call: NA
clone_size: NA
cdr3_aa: CASSLAQIDTQYF
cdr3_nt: TGTGCCAGCAGTTTGGCTCAGATAGATACGCAGTATTTT

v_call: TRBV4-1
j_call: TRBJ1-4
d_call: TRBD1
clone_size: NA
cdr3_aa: CASSQEAGGNGNEKLFF
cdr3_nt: TGCGCCAGCAGCCAAGAGGCAGGGGGAAATGGTAATGAAAAACTGTTTTTT

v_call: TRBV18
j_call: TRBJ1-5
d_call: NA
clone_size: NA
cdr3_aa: CASSSGQSLNQPQHF
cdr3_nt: TGTGCCAGCTCATCCGGACAGTCCCTAAATCAGCCCCAGCATTTT

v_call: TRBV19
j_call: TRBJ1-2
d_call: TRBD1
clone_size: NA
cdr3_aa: CASKITGVYGYTF
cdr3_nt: TGTGCCAGTAAAATAACAGGGGTCTATGGCTACACCTTC

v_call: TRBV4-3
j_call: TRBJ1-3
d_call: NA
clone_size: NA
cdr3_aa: CASSHVSGNTIYF
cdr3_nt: TGCGCCAGCAGCCATGTATCTGGAAACACCATATATTTT

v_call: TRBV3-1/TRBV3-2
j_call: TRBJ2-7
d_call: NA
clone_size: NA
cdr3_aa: CASSQVGQGLYEQYF
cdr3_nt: TGTGCCAGCAGCCAAGTAGGGCAGGGTCTCTACGAGCAGTACTTC

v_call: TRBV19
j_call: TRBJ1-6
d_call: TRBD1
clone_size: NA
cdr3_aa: CASTTSERGPANSPLHF
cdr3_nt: TGTGCCAGTACCACGAGCGAGAGGGGGCCGGCTAATTCACCCCTCCACTTT

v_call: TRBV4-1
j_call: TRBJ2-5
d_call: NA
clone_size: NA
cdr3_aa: CASSQGAHSTRETQYF
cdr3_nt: TGCGCCAGCAGCCAAGGGGCACATTCCACAAGGGAGACCCAGTACTTC

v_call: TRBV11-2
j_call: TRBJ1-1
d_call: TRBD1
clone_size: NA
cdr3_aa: CASSLAWAGGARTEAFF
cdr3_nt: TGTGCCAGCAGCTTAGCATGGGCAGGGGGCGCGAGGACTGAAGCTTTCTTT

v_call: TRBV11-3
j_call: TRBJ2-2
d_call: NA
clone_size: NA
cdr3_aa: CASSPGDLNTGELFF
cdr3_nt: TGTGCCAGCAGCCCCGGAGACTTGAACACCGGGGAGCTGTTTTTT

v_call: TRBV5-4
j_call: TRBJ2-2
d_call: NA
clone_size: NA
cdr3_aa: CASSSFPPTETGELFF
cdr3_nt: TGTGCCAGCAGCTCCTTCCCCCCCACTGAGACCGGGGAGCTGTTTTTT

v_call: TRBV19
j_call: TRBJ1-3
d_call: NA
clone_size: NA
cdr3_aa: CASTKGQGPGNTIYF
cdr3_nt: TGTGCCAGTACCAAGGGCCAGGGTCCTGGAAACACCATATATTTT

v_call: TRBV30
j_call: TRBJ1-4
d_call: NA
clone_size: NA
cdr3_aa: CAWRTGGEKLFF
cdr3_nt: TGTGCCTGGAGAACGGGGGGCGAAAAACTGTTTTTT

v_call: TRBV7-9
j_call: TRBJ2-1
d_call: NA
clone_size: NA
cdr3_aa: CASSLQGGGEQFF
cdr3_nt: TGTGCCAGCAGCTTACAGGGTGGCGGTGAGCAGTTCTTC

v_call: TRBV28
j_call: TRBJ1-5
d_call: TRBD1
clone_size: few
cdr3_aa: CASSPEGQGDQPQHF
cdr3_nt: TGTGCCAGCAGTCCGGAGGGACAGGGGGATCAGCCCCAGCATTTT

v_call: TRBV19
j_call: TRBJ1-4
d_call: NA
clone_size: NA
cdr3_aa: CASSPLGRGERNEKLFF
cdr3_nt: TGTGCCAGTAGCCCCCTAGGGCGGGGAGAGCGCAATGAAAAACTGTTTTTT

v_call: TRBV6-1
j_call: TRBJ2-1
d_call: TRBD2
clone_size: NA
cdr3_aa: CASSEPVAGGYNEQFF
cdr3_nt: TGTGCCAGCAGTGAACCGGTAGCGGGAGGCTACAATGAGCAGTTCTTC

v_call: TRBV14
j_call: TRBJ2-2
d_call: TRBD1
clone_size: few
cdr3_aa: CASSQYGTESGELFF
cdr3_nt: TGTGCCAGCAGCCAATACGGGACAGAGAGCGGGGAGCTGTTTTTT

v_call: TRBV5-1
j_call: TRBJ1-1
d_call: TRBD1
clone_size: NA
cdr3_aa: CASSPGTGNTEAFF
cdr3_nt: TGCGCCAGCAGCCCTGGGACAGGGAACACTGAAGCTTTCTTT

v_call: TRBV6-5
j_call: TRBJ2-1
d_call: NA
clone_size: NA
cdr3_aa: CASSYPPATAGEQFF
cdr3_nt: TGTGCCAGCAGTTACCCCCCCGCCACAGCAGGTGAGCAGTTCTTC

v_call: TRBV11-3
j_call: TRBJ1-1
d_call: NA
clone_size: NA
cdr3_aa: CASSLDPLTEAFF
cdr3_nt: TGTGCCAGCAGCTTAGATCCCCTTACTGAAGCTTTCTTT

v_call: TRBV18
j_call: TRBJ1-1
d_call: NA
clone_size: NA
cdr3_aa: CASSPRGDEAFF
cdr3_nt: TGTGCCAGCTCACCCAGGGGAGATGAAGCTTTCTTT

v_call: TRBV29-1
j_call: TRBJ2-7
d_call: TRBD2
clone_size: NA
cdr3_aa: CSVVRAGEYEQYF
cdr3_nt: TGCAGCGTTGTTCGAGCGGGAGAGTACGAGCAGTACTTC

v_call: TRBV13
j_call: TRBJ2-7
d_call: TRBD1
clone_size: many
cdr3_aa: CASSPNRDRESYEQYF
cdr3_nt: TGTGCCAGCAGCCCCAACCGGGACAGGGAATCCTACGAGCAGTACTTC

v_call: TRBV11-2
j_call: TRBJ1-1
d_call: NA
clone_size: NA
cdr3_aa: CASSTILGGPEDTEAFF
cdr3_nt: TGTGCCAGCAGCACTATCTTGGGGGGGCCCGAGGACACTGAAGCTTTCTTT

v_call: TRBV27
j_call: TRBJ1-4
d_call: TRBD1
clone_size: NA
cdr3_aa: CASSQGVANEKLFF
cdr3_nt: TGTGCCAGCAGCCAGGGGGTTGCGAATGAAAAACTGTTTTTT

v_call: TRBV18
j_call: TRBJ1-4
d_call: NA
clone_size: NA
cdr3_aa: CASSPGGEREKLFF
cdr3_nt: TGTGCCAGCTCACCAGGGGGCGAAAGGGAAAAACTGTTTTTT

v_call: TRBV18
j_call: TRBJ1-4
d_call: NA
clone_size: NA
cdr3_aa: CASSEQGVDEKLFF
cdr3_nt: TGTGCCAGCTCAGAACAAGGGGTCGATGAAAAACTGTTTTTT

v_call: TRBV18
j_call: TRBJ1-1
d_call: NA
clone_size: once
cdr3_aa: CASSPNSHSEAFF
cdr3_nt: TGTGCCAGCTCACCAAACAGCCATTCTGAAGCTTTCTTT